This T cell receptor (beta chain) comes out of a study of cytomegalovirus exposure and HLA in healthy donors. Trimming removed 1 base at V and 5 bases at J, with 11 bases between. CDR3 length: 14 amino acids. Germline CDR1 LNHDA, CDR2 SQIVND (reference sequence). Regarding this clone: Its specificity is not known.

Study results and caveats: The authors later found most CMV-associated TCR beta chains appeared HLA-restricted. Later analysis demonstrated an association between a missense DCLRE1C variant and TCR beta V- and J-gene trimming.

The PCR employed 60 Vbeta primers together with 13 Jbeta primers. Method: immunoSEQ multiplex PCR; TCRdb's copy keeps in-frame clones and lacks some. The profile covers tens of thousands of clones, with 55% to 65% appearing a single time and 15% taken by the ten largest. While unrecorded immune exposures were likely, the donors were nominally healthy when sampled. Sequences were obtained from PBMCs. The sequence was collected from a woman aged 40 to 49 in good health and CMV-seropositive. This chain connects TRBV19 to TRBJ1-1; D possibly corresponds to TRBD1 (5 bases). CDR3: CASSIAGIGTEAFF. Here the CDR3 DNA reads TGTGCCAGTAGTATAGCAGGGATTGGGACTGAAGCTTTCTTT.